What follows describes a single T cell receptor (beta chain). In the original analysis: Estimation of nucleated cell counts was performed using reference gene primer amplification. Method: immunoSEQ multiplex PCR; TCRdb's copy keeps in-frame clones and lacks some. The V and J calls and the clone size are those of that table, but D and trimming were determined from the DNA. Seen here are roughly 350,000 clones, approximately 81% observed once, and the top ten hold 3.5% to 4%. The entry originates in a study of blood T cell repertoires in COVID-19. For the study at large: From T cells, B-cell-depleted T cells, or PBMCs came the material, which was cDNA or gDNA.

Germline values: CDR1 SGHDN, CDR2 FVKESK. The CDR3 is 13 residues long. Deletions cut 4 bases from V and 8 bases from J, with 12 bases between. Sequencing was carried out using peripheral blood. The sequence came from a woman aged 18-29 years with acute or convalescent COVID-19. V and J are TRBV14 and TRBJ2-1; tentative D call: TRBD2 (5 bases). The CDR3: CASSRREGYEQFF. CDR3 DNA sequence: TGTGCCAGCAGCCGTCGTGAGGGCTATGAGCAGTTCTTC.